This TCR beta chain was sequenced during a study of T-cell reconstitution after alpha-beta-depleted transplantation in children. Researchers prepared the TCRbeta library using unique molecular identifiers, the study reports. TCRdb recomputed calls from the PCR reads with MiXCR, one row per CDR3 protein. The sample holds 500,000 to 600,000 distinct CDR3 sequences, 18% seen once. V dropped 3 bases and J dropped 9 bases, with 14 bases sitting between them. This CDR3 has 13 residues. Germline CDR1 and CDR2: SGHAT and FQDESV (reference sequence). The sample in question was PBMCs from the stem cell graft donor, obtained from the stem cell graft. The sequence came from a human donor who donated a stem cell graft to a child with acute lymphoblastic leukemia. The chain couples TRBV11-1 to TRBJ2-5, with no clear D. The CDR3 here is CASSLDRLQAQYF. CDR3 bases: TGTGCCAGCAGCTTGGACCGTCTGCAGGCCCAGTACTTC.